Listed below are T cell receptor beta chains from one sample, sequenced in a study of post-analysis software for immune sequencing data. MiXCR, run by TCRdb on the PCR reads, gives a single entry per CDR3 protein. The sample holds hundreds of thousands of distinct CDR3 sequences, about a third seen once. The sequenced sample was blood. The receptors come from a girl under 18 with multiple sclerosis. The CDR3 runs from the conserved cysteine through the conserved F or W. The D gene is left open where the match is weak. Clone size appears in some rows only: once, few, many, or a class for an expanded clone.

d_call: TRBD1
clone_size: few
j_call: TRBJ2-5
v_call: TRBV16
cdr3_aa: CASSQSGVDREKETQYF
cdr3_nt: TGTGCCAGCAGCCAATCGGGGGTTGACAGGGAGAAAGAGACCCAGTACTTC

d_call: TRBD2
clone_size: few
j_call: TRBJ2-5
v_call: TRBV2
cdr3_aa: CASSEASGGYQETQYF
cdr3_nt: TGTGCCAGCAGTGAAGCTAGCGGGGGGTACCAAGAGACCCAGTACTTC

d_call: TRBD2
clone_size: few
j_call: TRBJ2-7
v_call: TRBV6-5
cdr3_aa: CASSYGLVYEQYF
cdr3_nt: TGTGCCAGCAGTTACGGACTAGTCTACGAGCAGTACTTC

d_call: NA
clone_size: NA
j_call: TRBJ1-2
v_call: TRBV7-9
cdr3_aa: CASTQGRYGYTF
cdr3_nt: TGTGCCAGCACCCAAGGACGATATGGCTACACCTTC

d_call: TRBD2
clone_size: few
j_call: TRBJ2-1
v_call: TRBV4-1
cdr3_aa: CASSSGTSGGEQFF
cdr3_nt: TGCGCCAGCAGCTCTGGGACTAGCGGGGGGGAGCAGTTCTTC

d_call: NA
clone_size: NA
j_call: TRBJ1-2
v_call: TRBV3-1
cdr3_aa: CASSQVSGSAEGYTF
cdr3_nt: TGTGCCAGCAGCCAAGTGAGTGGGAGCGCGGAAGGCTACACCTTC

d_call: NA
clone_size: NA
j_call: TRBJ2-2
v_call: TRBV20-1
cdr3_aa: CSLRGGNTGELFF
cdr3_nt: TGCAGTCTAAGAGGAGGGAACACCGGGGAGCTGTTTTTT

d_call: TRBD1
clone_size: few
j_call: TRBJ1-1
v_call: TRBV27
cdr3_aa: CASSNWDRPNTEAFF
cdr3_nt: TGTGCCAGCAGTAATTGGGACAGGCCGAACACTGAAGCTTTCTTT

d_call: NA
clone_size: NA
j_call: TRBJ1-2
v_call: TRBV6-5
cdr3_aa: CASSRGSSNYGYTF
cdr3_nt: TGTGCCAGCAGCCGGGGGTCTTCTAACTATGGCTACACCTTC

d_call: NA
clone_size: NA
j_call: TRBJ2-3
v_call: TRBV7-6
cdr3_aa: CASSFRLSAASDTQYF
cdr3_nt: TGTGCCAGCAGCTTCCGCTTGTCGGCGGCCAGCGATACGCAGTATTTT

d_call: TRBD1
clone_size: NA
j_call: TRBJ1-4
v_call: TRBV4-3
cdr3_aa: CASSQEGTGQEKLFF
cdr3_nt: TGCGCCAGCAGCCAAGAAGGGACAGGGCAAGAAAAACTGTTTTTT

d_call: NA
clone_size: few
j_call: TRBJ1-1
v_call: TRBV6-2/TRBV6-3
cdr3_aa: CASSYPYKGKTNTEAFF
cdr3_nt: TGTGCCAGCAGTTACCCTTACAAGGGAAAAACCAACACTGAAGCTTTCTTT

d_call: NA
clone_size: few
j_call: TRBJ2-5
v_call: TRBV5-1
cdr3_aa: CATSDTLQETQYF
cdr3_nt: TGCGCCACCTCAGACACCCTCCAAGAGACCCAGTACTTC

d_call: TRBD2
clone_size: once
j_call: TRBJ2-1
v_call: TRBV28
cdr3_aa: CASRGAGGAYNEQFF
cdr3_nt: TGTGCCAGCCGAGGGGCGGGGGGCGCCTACAATGAGCAGTTCTTC

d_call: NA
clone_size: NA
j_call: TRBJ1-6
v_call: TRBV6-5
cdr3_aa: CASMYRENSPLHF
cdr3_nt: TGTGCCAGCATGTACAGGGAAAATTCACCCCTCCACTTT

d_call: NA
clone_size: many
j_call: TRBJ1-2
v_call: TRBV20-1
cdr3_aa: CSARVLGGEYGYTF
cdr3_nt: TGCAGTGCTAGGGTGCTAGGGGGAGAGTATGGCTACACCTTC

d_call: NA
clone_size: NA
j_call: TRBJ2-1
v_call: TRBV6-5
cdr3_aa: CASSSHPLPDNEQFF
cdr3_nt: TGTGCCAGCAGTTCCCACCCTTTGCCGGACAATGAGCAGTTCTTC